The entry below gives a single T cell receptor (beta chain) sequence along with its context. This sample is drawn from a study of T cell changes during pregnancy in multiple sclerosis. The data were produced by immunoSEQ multiplex PCR, yet TCRdb's version contains in-frame clones alone and is incomplete. The data hold about 40,000 clones, with about 91% observed a single time. CDR1 is LNHDA and CDR2 is SQIVND in the germline V gene (reference sequence). Trimming cost V 5 bases and J 4 bases; bases outside gene matches: 7. The CDR3 loop spans 14 amino acids. The starting material was CD8+ T cells from peripheral blood mononuclear cells, obtained before pregnancy. The chain has TRBV19 and TRBJ2-7, with 8 bases lining up with TRBD2. This sequence was found in a female donor with multiple sclerosis, enrolled in a pregnancy study. The CDR3 DNA reads as TGTGCCAGTAGTCCCACAGCGGGAGAATACGAGCAGTACTTC. As protein: CASSPTAGEYEQYF.